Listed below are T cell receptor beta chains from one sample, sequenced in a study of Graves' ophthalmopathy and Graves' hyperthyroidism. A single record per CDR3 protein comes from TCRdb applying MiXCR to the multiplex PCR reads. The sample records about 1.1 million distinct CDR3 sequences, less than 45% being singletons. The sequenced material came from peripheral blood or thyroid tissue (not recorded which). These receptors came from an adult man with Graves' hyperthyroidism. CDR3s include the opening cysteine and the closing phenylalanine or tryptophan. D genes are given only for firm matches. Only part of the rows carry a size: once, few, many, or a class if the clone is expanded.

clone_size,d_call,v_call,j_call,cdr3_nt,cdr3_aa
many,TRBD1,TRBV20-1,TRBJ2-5,TGCAGTGCCCATTACAGGGGACAAGAGACCCAGTACTTC,CSAHYRGQETQYF
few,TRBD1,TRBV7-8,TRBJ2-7,TGTGCCAGCAGCAACGCCAGACAGGGAATAACATACGAGCAGTACTTC,CASSNARQGITYEQYF
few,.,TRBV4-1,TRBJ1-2,TGCGCCAGCAGCCAAGATTCGAGGGAGAGGGGGTATGGCTACACCTTC,CASSQDSRERGYGYTF
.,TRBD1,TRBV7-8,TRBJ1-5,TGTGCCAGCAGTGGGCGAACAGGGGGCGAGGGTCCATCTCTTAATCAGCCCCAGCATTTT,CASSGRTGGEGPSLNQPQHF
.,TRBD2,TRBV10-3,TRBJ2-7,TGTGCCATCAGTGACGGGGGGGAGACCTACGAGCAGTACTTC,CAISDGGETYEQYF
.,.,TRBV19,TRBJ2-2,TGTGCCAGTAGTATAGTCCCCCGACAGGTCCCGTGGAACACCGGGGAGCTGTTTTTT,CASSIVPRQVPWNTGELFF
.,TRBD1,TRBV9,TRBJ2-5,TGTGCCAGCAGCTCCGGGACAGGGGGAGGTCAAGAGACCCAGTACTTC,CASSSGTGGGQETQYF
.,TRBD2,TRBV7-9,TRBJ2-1,TGTGCCAGCAGCTTGGCCGGGACTAGCAATGAGCAGTTCTTC,CASSLAGTSNEQFF
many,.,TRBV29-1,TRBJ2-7,TGCAGCGTTTATGATCCCTACGAGCAGTACTTC,CSVYDPYEQYF
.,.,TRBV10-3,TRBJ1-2,TGTGCCATCAGTGCACAGCCGGACAGTCTTTTAAACTATGGCTACACCTTC,CAISAQPDSLLNYGYTF
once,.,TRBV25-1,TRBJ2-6,TGTGCCAGCAGCCGACCCGGGATCTCTGGGGCCAACGTCCTGACTTTC,CASSRPGISGANVLTF
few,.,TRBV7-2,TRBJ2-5,TGTGCCAGCAGCCGTGGTCGGGCAGGCAATCAGCCCCAGTACTTC,CASSRGRAGNQPQYF
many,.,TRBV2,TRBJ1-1,TGTGCCAGCAGTGAATCCCTCGGCAGGGCGGAAGCTTTCTTT,CASSESLGRAEAFF
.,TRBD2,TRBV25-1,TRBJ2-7,TGTGCCAGCAGCCCCGGGGCAGCGGGGTCCTACGAGCAGTACTTC,CASSPGAAGSYEQYF
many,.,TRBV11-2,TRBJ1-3,TGTGCCAGCAGCGCTTGGCAAACAAACACCATATATTTT,CASSAWQTNTIYF
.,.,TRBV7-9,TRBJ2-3,TGTGCCAGCAGCTTAGAAGGGTTTCCAGATACGCAGTATTTT,CASSLEGFPDTQYF
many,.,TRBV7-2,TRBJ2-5,TGTGCCAGCAGCTCCCCAGGGAGGCAGGCATTGCCCCAGTACTTC,CASSSPGRQALPQYF
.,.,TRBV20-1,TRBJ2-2,TGCAGTGCTTATACCCGGGACACTTCCGGGGAGCTGTTTTTT,CSAYTRDTSGELFF
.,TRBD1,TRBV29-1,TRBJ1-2,TGCAGCGTTGGGCAGACAGGGCTTACTACTGGCTACACCTTC,CSVGQTGLTTGYTF
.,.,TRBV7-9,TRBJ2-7,TGCGCCAGCAGCCAAGTAAAGGGTTCCTACGAGCAGTACTTC,CASSQVKGSYEQYF
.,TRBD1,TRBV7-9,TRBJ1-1,TGTGCCAGCGCGAAATGGGACAGGGTGAACACTGAAGCTTTCTTT,CASAKWDRVNTEAFF
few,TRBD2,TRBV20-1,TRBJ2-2,TGCAGTGCTAGTGGGGCCGGGACTAGCGGGAACAATGAGCAGTTTTTT,CSASGAGTSGNNEQFF
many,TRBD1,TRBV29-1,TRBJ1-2,TGCAGCGTTGATCGGACAGGGGTCTATGGCTACACCTTC,CSVDRTGVYGYTF
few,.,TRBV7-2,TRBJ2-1,TGTGCCAGCAGCCTCCCACGTGGGGATGAGCAGTTCTTC,CASSLPRGDEQFF
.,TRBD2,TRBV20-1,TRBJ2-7,TGCAGTGTCCCGAGCGGGGGCAGCTCCTACGAGCAGTACTTC,CSVPSGGSSYEQYF
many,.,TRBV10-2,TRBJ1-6,TGCGCCAGCAGTGAAGCCCGAGCGAGGAATTCACCCCTCCACTTT,CASSEARARNSPLHF
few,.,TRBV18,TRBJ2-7,TGTGCCAGCTCCAGTGGGGGCGCCTTGCTGGACTTC,CASSSGGALLDF
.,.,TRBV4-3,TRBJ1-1,TGCGCCAGCAGCCAAGGAGGGAGGGAAGGAATGATGAACACTGAAGCTTTCTTT,CASSQGGREGMMNTEAFF
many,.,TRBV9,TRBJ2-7,TGTGCCAGCAGCGTCGGGACGGCGACGGTGAACGAGCAGTACTTC,CASSVGTATVNEQYF
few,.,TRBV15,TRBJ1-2,TGTGCCACCGGCGGGACGGGCCTCTATGGCTACACCTTC,CATGGTGLYGYTF
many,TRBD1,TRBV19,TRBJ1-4,TGTGCCAGTAGTATTACGGGACAGCTCAATGAAAAACTGTTTTTT,CASSITGQLNEKLFF
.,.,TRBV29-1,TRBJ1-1,TGCAGCGTTGAGAAAAGACAGCGGAACACTGAAGCTTTCTTT,CSVEKRQRNTEAFF
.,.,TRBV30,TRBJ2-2,TGTGCCTGGAGTGCGAGGAACACCGGGGAGCTGTTTTTT,CAWSARNTGELFF
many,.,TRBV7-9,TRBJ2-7,TGTGCCAGCAGCTTAGTCATTTACGAGCAGTACTTC,CASSLVIYEQYF
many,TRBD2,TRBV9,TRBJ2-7,TGTGCCAGCAGCGTACGGGCTAGCGGACCCTCCTACGAGCAGTACTTC,CASSVRASGPSYEQYF
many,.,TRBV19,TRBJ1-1,TGTGCCAGTAGTCCCCTTCAGGGCGGGGACACTGAAGCTTTCTTT,CASSPLQGGDTEAFF
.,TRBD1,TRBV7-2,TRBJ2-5,TGTGCCAGCAGCTCTGCCGGACAGGCGAAGAATACCCAGTACTTC,CASSSAGQAKNTQYF